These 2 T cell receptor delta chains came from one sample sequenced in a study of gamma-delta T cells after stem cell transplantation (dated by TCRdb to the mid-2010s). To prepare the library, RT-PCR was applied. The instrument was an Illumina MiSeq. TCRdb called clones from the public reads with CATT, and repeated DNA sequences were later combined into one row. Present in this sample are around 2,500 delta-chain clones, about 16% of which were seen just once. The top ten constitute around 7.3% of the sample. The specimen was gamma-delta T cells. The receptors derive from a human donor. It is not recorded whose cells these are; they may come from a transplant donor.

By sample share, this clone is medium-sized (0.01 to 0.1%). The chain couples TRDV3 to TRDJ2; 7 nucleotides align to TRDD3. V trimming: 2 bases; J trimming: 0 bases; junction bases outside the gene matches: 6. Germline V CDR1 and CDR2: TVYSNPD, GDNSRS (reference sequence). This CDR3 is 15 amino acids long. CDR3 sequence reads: CAFAGGISLTAQLFF. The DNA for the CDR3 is TGTGCCTTTGCTGGGGGGATCTCTTTGACAGCACAACTCTTCTTT.

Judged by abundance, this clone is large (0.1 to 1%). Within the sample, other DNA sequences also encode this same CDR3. The CDR3 region is CACDTVVGDTSDKLIF. The DNA of the CDR3 is TGTGCCTGTGACACCGTTGTGGGGGATACTTCTGATAAACTCATCTTT. The rearrangement joins TRDV2 to TRDJ1, with TRDD3 matching 10 bases. The CDR3 is 16 amino acids. Germline loops: CDR1 GEAIGNYY, CDR2 EKD. Trimming took 0 bases from V and 5 from J; bases not matched to a gene: 8.